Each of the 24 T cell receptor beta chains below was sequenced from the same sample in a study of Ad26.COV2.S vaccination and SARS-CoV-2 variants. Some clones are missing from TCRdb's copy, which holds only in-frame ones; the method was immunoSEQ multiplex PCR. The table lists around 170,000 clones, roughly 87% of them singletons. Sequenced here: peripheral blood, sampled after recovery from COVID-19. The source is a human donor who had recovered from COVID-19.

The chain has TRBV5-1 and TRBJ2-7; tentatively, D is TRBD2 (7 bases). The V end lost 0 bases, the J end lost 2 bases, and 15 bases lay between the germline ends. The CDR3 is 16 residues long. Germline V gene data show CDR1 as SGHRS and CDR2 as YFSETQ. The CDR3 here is CASSLVEGGPTYEQYF. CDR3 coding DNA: TGCGCCAGCAGCTTGGTGGAGGGGGGGCCGACCTACGAGCAGTACTTC. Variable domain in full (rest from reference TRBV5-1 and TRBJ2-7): KAGVTQTPRYLIKTRGQQVTLSCSPISGHRSVSWYQQTPGQGLQFLFEYFSETQRNKGNFPGRFSGRQFSNSRSEMNVSTLELGDSALYLCASSLVEGGPTYEQYFGPGTRLTVT.

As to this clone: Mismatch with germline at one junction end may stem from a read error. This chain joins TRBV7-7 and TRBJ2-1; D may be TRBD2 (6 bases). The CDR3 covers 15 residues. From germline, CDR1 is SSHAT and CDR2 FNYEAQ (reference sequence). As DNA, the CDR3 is TGTGCTAGCAGCTTAGGGGCGGGGAGGCGTGGTGAGCAGTTCTTC. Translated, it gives CASSLGAGRRGEQFF.

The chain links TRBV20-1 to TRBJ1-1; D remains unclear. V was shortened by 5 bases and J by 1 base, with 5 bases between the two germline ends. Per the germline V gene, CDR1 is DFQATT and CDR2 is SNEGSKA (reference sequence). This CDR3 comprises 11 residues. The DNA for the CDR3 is TGCAGTGCTGGAAGGAACACTGAAGCTTTCTTT. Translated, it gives CSAGRNTEAFF.

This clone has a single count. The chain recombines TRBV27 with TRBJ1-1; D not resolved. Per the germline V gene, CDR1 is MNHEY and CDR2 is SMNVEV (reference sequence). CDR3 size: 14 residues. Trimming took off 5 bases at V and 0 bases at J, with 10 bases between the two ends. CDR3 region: CASSQGIMNTEAFF. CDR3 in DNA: TGTGCCAGCAGTCAAGGGATCATGAACACTGAAGCTTTCTTT.

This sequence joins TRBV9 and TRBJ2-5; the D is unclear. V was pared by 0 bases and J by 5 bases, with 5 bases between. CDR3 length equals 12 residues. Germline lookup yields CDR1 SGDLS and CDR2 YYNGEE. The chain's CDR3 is CASSVVGETQYF. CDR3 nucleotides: TGTGCCAGCAGCGTAGTGGGTGAGACCCAGTACTTC.

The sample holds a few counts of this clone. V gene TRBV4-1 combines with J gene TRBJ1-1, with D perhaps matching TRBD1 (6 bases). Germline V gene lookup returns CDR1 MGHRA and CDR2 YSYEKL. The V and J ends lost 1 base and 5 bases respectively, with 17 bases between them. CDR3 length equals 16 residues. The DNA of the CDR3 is TGCGCCAGCAGCCAAGTGGGGGGCTCCAAGGGGACTGAAGCTTTCTTT. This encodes CASSQVGGSKGTEAFF.

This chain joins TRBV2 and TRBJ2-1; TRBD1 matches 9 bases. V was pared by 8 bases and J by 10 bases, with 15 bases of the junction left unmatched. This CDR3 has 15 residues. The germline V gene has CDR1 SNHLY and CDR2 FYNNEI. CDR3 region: CASGARDRDAGEQFF. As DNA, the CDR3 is TGTGCCAGCGGGGCCAGGGACAGGGATGCGGGGGAGCAGTTCTTC. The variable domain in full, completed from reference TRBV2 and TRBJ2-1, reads EPEVTQTPSHQVTQMGQEVILRCVPISNHLYFYWYRQILGQKVEFLVSFYNNEISEKSEIFDDQFSVERPDGSNFTLKIRSTKLEDSAMYFCASGARDRDAGEQFFGPGTRLTVL.

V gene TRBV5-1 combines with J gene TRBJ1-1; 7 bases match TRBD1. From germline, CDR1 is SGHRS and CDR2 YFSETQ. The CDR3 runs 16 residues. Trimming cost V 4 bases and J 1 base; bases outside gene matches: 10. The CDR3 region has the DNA TGCGCCAGCAGCCCTGGTGGAGGGGGCGCGAACACTGAAGCTTTCTTT. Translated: CASSPGGGGANTEAFF.

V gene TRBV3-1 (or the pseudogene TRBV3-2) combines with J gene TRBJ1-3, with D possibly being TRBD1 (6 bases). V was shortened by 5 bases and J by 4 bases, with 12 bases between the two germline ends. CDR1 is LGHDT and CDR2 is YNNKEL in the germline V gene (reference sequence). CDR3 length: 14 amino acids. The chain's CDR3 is CASSGGATGNTIYF. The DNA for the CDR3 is TGTGCCAGCAGCGGGGGGGCGACAGGAAACACCATATATTTT.

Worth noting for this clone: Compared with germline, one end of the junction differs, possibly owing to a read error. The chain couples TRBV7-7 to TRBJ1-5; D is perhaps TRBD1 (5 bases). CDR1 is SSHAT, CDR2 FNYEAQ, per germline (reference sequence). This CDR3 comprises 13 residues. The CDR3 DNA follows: TGTGCTAGCAGTTCAGACTGGGGCCAGCCCCAGCATTTT. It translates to CASSSDWGQPQHF.

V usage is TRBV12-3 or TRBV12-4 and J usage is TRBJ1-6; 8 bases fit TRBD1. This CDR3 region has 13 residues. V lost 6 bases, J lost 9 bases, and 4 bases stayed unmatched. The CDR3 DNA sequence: TGTGCCAGCAGACAACAGGGGGGTTCACCCCTCCACTTT. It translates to CASRQQGGSPLHF.

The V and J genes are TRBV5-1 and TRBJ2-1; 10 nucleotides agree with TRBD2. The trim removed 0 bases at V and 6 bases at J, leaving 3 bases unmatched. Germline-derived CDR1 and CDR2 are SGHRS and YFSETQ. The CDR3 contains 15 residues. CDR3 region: CASSLGASGGNEQFF. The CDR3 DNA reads TGCGCCAGCAGCTTGGGGGCTAGCGGGGGCAATGAGCAGTTCTTC.

This CDR3 reads CASSLPRISPLHF. The CDR3 region has the DNA TGTGCCAGCAGTTTACCCCGGATTTCACCCCTCCACTTT. V gene TRBV28 combines with J gene TRBJ1-6, with D unresolved. Trimming removed 2 bases at V and 9 bases at J, with 8 bases between. This CDR3 spans 13 amino acids. Germline V gives CDR1 MDHEN, CDR2 SYDVKM.

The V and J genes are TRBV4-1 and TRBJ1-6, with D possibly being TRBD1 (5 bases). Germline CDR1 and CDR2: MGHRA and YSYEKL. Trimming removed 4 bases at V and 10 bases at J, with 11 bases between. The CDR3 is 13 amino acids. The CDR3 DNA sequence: TGCGCCAGCAGCCCCCCTCGGGGGTCACCCCTCCACTTT. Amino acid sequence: CASSPPRGSPLHF.

The CDR3 DNA follows: TGTGCCAGCGATTGGGATCAGTACACTGAAGCTTTCTTT. Protein: CASDWDQYTEAFF. The chain links TRBV2 to TRBJ1-1; D ambiguous. This CDR3 is 13 amino acids long. Germline CDR1 is SNHLY and CDR2 is FYNNEI. Trimming took 8 bases from V and 3 from J, leaving 13 bases between them.

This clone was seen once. CDR3 sequence: CASSTPETQYF. The CDR3 nucleotides read TGTGCCAGCAGCACCCCAGAGACCCAGTACTTC. The chain employs TRBV6-5 and TRBJ2-5, with D unresolved. The germline V gene has CDR1 MNHEY and CDR2 SVGAGI. The CDR3 has 11 residues. Trimming left V 6 bases short and J 4 bases short, with 6 bases between.

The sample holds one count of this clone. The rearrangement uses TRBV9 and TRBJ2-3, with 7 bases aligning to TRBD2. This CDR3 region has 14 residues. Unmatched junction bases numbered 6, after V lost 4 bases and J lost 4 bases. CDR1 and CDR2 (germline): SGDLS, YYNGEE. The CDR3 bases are TGTGCCAGCAGCCCCGGACTAGTCCCAGATACGCAGTATTTT. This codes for CASSPGLVPDTQYF.

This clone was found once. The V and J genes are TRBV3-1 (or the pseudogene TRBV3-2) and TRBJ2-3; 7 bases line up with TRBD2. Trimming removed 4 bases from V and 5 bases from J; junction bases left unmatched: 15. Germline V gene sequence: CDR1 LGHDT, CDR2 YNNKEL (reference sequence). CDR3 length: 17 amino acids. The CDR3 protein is CASSRSPRREIGDTQYF. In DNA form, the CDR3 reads TGTGCCAGCAGCCGAAGCCCTCGGCGGGAGATAGGAGATACGCAGTATTTT.

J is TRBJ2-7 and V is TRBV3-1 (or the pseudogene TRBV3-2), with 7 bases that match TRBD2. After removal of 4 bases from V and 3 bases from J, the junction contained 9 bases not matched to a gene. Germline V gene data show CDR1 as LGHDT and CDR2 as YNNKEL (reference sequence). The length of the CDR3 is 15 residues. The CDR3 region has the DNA TGTGCCAGCAGCCCTTGGGGAGGGAGTCGCTACGAGCAGTACTTC. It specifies CASSPWGGSRYEQYF.

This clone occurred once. In DNA, the CDR3 is TGTGCCAGTAGTACCCGACAGGGGGGCTACACCTTC. Encoded protein: CASSTRQGGYTF. This sequence joins TRBV19 and TRBJ1-2; TRBD1 matches at 8 bases. The J segment lost 8 bases and the V segment lost 4 bases, leaving 3 bases of the junction unmatched. This CDR3 has 12 residues. Germline-derived CDR1 and CDR2 are LNHDA and SQIVND (reference sequence). Full variable domain (outside the CDR3, taken from reference TRBV19 and TRBJ1-2): DGGITQSPKYLFRKEGQNVTLSCEQNLNHDAMYWYRQDPGQGLRLIYYSQIVNDFQKGDIAEGYSVSREKKESFPLTVTSAQKNPTAFYLCASSTRQGGYTFGSGTRLTVV.

The CDR3 bases are TGCAGTGCGAAGGGGGGAGAGCAGTTCTTC. It specifies CSAKGGEQFF. The chain combines TRBV20-1 with TRBJ2-1; perhaps D is TRBD1 or TRBD2 (6 bases each). V shed 6 bases and J shed 10 bases, with 10 bases lying between them. The germline V gene encodes CDR1 DFQATT and CDR2 SNEGSKA (reference sequence). The CDR3 is made up of 10 amino acids.

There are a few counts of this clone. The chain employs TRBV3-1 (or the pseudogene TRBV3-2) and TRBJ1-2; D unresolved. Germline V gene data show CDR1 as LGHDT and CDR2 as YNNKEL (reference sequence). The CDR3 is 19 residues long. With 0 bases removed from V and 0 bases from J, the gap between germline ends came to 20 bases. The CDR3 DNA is TGTGCCAGCAGCCAAGACATTTGGGCTAGGGAGGGTCCTAACTATGGCTACACCTTC. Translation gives CASSQDIWAREGPNYGYTF.

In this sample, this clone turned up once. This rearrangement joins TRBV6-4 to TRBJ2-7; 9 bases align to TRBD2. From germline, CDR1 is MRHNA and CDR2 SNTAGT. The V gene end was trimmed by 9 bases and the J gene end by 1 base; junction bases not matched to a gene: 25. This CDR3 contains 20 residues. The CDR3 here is CARLMVHRGQLAGPSYEQYF. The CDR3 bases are TGTGCCAGGCTGATGGTCCACAGGGGTCAGCTAGCGGGGCCATCCTACGAGCAGTACTTC.

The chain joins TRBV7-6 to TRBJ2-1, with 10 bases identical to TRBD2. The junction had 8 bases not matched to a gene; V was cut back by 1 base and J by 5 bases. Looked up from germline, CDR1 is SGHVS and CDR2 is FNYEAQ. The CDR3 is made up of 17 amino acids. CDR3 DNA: TGTGCCAGCAGCTTAGAGGCTAGCGGGAGTGTAGACAATGAGCAGTTCTTC. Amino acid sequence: CASSLEASGSVDNEQFF.